The source of this T cell receptor beta chain is a study of CXCR3-negative and CXCR3-positive naive CD8 T cells. Broader study findings: The TRB CDR3s that CXCR3-positive naive cells carried were more hydrophobic than those of CXCR3-negative naive cells. CXCR3 expression partially decreased after cryopreservation; most assays used fresh PBMCs.

With some 300,000 cells each, the CD8+ T cell subsets were individually sorted in triplicate. Naive CD8+ T cells displayed a CD45RO-CCR7+CD27+CD95- phenotype. UMI labels and 5' RACE were used to prepare the TRB cDNA libraries. Following a re-call of the 5' RACE reads, TCRdb has one entry per CDR3 protein and lacks DNA. The table for this sample gives some 6,900 distinct CDR3 sequences. This clonotype is labeled medium-sized based on frequency. Its cognate antigen is unknown. Looked up from germline, CDR1 is SGHRS and CDR2 is YFSETQ. The CDR3 loop spans 13 amino acids. This TCR was recovered from a human donor in good health. Some clones in this sample may be carry-over from other donors' samples. Source material: naive CXCR3+ CD8+ T cells from blood. The subset is: CD45RO-CCR7+CD27+CD95- naive CD8+ T cells expressing CXCR3 (TNR3+). V gene TRBV5-1 combines with J gene TRBJ2-1. The CDR3 sequence is CASTVEGYNEQFF.